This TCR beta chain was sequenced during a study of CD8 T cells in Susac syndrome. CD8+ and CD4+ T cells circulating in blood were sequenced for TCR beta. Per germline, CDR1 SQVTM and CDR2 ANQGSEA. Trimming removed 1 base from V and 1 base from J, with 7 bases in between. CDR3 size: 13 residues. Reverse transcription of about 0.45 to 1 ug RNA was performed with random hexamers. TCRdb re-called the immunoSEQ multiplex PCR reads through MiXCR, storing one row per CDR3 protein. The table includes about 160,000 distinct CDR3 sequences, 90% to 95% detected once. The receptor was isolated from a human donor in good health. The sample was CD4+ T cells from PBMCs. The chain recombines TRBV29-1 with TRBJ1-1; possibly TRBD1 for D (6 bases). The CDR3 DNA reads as TGCAGCGTTGAAGTACAGGGGAACACTGAAGCTTTCTTT. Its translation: CSVEVQGNTEAFF.